This T cell receptor (beta chain) comes out of a study of blood T cell repertoires in COVID-19. About the study: From T cells, B-cell-depleted T cells, or PBMCs came the material, which was cDNA or gDNA.

Germline CDR1 MNHEY, CDR2 SMNVEV (reference sequence). The CDR3 extends over 17 amino acids. V dropped 8 bases and J dropped 2 bases, with 23 bases sitting between them. This clone was seen once. Original methodology: Amplification with reference gene primers provided the estimates of nucleated cell counts. Data came from immunoSEQ multiplex PCR; TCRdb stores just in-frame clones and leaves some out. V and J calls and clone size come straight from that table; D and trimming were deduced from the DNA. The sample records 200,000 to 300,000 clones, around 86% being singletons. The chain recombines TRBV27 with TRBJ2-3, with D tentatively TRBD2 (7 bases). Sample: peripheral blood. This receptor was identified in a woman aged 40 to 50 who had recovered from COVID-19. CDR3 sequence reads: CASAYPGQRGFTDTQYF. The DNA for the CDR3 is TGTGCCAGCGCATACCCCGGACAGCGGGGCTTCACAGATACGCAGTATTTT.